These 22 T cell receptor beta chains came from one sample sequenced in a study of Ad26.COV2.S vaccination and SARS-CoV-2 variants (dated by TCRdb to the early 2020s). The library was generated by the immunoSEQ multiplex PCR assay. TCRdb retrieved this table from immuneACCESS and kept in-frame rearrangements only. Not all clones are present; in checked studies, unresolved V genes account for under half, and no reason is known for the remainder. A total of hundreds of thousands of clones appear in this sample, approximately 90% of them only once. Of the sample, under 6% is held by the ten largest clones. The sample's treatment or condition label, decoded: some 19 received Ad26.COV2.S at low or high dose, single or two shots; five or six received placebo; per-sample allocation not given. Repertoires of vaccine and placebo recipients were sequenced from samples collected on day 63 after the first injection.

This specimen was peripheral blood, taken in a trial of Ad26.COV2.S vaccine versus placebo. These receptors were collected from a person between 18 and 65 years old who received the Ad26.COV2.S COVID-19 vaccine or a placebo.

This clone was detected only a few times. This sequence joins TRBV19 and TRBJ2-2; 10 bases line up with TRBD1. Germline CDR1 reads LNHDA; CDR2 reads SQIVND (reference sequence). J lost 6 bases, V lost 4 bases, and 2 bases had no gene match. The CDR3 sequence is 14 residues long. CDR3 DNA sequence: TGTGCCAGTAGTAGACAGGGGGCCGCCGGGGAGCTGTTTTTT. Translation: CASSRQGAAGELFF.

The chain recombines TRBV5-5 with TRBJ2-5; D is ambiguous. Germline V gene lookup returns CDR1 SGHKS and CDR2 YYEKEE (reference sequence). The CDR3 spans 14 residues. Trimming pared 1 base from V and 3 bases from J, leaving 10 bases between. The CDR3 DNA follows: TGTGCCAGCAGCTTGCGGACGGCAGAAGAGACCCAGTACTTC. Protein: CASSLRTAEETQYF.

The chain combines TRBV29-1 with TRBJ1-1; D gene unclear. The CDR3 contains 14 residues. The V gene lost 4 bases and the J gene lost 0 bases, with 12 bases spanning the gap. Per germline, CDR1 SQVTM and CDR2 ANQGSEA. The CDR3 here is CSVVEPLMNTEAFF. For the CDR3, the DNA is TGCAGCGTTGTGGAACCTTTGATGAACACTGAAGCTTTCTTT.

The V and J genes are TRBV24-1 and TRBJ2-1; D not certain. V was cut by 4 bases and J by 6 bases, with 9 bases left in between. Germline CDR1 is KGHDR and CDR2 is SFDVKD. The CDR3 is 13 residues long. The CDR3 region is CATSDPSVNEQFF. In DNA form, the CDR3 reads TGTGCCACCAGTGACCCATCGGTCAATGAGCAGTTCTTC.

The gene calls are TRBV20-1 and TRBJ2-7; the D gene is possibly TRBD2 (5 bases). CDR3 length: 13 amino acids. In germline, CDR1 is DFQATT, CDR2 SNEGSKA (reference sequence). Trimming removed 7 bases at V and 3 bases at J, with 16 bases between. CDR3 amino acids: CSVSEVGSYEQYF. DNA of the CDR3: TGCAGTGTAAGTGAGGTAGGGAGCTACGAGCAGTACTTC.

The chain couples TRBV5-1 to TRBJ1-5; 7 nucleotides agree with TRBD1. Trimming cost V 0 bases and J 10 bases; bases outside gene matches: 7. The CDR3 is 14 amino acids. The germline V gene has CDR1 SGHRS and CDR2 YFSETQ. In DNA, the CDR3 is TGCGCCAGCAGCTTGGCCGGGACAGAATCTCCCCAGCATTTT. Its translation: CASSLAGTESPQHF. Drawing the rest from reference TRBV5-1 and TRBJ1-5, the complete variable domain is KAGVTQTPRYLIKTRGQQVTLSCSPISGHRSVSWYQQTPGQGLQFLFEYFSETQRNKGNFPGRFSGRQFSNSRSEMNVSTLELGDSALYLCASSLAGTESPQHFGDGTRLSIL.

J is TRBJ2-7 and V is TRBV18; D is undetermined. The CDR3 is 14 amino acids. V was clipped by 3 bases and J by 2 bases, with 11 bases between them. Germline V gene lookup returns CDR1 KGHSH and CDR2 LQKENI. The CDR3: CASSPQDGPYEQYF. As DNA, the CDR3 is TGTGCCAGCTCACCTCAGGACGGCCCCTACGAGCAGTACTTC.

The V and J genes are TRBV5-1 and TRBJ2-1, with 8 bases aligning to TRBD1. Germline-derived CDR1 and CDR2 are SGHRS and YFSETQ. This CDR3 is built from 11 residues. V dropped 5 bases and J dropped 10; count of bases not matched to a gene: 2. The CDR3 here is CASRTGVEQFF. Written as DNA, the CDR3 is TGCGCCAGCAGGACAGGGGTCGAGCAGTTCTTC.

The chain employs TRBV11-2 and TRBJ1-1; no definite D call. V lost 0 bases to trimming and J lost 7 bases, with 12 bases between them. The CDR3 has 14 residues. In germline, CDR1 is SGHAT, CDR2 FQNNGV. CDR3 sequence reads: CASSLDHREDEAFF. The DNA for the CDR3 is TGTGCCAGCAGCTTAGATCATAGAGAGGATGAAGCTTTCTTT.

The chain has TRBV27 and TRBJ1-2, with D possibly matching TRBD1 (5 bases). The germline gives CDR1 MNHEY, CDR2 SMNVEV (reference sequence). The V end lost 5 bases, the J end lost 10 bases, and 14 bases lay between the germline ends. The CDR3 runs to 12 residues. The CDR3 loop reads CASSPGTRDYTF. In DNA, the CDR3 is TGTGCCAGCAGTCCCGGGACGCGTGACTACACCTTC.

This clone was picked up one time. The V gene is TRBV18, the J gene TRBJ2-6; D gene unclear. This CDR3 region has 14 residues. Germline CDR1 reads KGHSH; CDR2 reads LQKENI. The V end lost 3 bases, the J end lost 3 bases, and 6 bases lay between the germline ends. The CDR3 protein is CASSPPFGANVLTF. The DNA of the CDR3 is TGTGCCAGCTCACCGCCTTTTGGGGCCAACGTCCTGACTTTC.

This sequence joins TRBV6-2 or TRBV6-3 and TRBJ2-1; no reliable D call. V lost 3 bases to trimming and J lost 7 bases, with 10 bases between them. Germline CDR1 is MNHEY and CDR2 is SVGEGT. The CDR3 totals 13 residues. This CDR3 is CASSYSTWNEQFF. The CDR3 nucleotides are TGTGCCAGCAGTTATTCCACCTGGAATGAGCAGTTCTTC.

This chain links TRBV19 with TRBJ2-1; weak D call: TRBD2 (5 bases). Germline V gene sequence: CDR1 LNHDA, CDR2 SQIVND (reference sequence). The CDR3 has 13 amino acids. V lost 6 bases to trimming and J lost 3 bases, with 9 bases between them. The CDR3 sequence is CASSLRGYNEQFF. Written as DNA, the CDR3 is TGTGCCAGTAGCCTCCGGGGCTACAATGAGCAGTTCTTC. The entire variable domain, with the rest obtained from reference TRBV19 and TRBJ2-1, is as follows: DGGITQSPKYLFRKEGQNVTLSCEQNLNHDAMYWYRQDPGQGLRLIYYSQIVNDFQKGDIAEGYSVSREKKESFPLTVTSAQKNPTAFYLCASSLRGYNEQFFGPGTRLTVL.

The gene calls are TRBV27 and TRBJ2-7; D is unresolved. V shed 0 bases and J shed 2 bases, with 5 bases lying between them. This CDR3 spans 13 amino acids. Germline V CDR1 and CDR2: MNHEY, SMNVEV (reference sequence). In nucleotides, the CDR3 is TGTGCCAGCAGTTTATCTCTCCCCTACGAGCAGTACTTC. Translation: CASSLSLPYEQYF.

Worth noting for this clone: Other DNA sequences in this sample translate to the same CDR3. CDR3 sequence (DNA): TGTGCCAGCTCCCCTGGACTAGCGGGAGTGGAGACCCAGTACTTC. Amino acid sequence: CASSPGLAGVETQYF. The V call is TRBV18, the J call TRBJ2-5, with 13 positions matching TRBD2. V gave up 6 bases and J gave up 5 bases; unmatched junction bases: 6. Germline V gene sequence: CDR1 KGHSH, CDR2 LQKENI. CDR3 size: 15 residues.

The CDR3 region has the DNA TGTGCCAGCAGTGGGGACAGAAACTATGGCTACACCTTC. Encoded protein: CASSGDRNYGYTF. The J gene is TRBJ1-2, the V gene TRBV2; 7 bases line up with TRBD1. This CDR3 has 13 amino acids. The V gene end was trimmed by 4 bases and the J gene end by 2 bases; junction bases not matched to a gene: 1. Germline V gene data show CDR1 as SNHLY and CDR2 as FYNNEI.

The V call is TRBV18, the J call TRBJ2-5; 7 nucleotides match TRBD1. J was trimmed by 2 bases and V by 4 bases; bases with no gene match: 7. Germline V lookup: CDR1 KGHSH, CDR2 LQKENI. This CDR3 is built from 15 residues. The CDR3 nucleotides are TGTGCCAGCTCACTACAGGGGACCCCTCAAGAGACCCAGTACTTC. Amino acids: CASSLQGTPQETQYF.

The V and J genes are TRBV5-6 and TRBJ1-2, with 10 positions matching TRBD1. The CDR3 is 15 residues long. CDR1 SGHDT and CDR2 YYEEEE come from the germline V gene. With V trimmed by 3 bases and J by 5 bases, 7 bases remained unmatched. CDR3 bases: TGTGCCAGCAGCTCGTCCGGGACAGGGGAATATGGCTACACCTTC. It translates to CASSSSGTGEYGYTF.

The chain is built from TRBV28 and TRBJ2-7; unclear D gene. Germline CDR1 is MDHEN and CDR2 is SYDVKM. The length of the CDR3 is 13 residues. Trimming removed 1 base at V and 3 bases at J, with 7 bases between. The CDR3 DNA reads TGTGCCAGCAGTTTATCAGGCCGCTACGAGCAGTACTTC. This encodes CASSLSGRYEQYF.

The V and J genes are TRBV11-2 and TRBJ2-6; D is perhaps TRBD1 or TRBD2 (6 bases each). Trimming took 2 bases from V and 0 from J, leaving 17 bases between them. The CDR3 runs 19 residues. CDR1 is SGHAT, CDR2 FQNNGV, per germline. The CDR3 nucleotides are TGTGCCAGCAGCTTATATCGGAGAGGGGGGATCTCTGGGGCCAACGTCCTGACTTTC. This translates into CASSLYRRGGISGANVLTF.

The CDR3 is CACQTSGNTGELFF. CDR3 coding DNA: TGTGCCTGTCAGACTAGCGGCAACACCGGGGAGCTGTTTTTT. This rearrangement joins TRBV30 to TRBJ2-2; 9 bases line up with TRBD2. V shed 6 bases, J shed 2 bases, and the junction held 4 bases outside the gene matches. The CDR3 has 14 residues. Germline assignment: CDR1 GTSNPN and CDR2 SVGIG (reference sequence).

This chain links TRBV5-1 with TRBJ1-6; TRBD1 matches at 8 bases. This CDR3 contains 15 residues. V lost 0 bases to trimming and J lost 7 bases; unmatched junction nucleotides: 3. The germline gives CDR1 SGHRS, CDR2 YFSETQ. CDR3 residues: CASSLESGGNSPLHF. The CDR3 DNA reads TGCGCCAGCAGCTTGGAATCAGGGGGCAATTCACCCCTCCACTTT.